One and the same sample provided the 23 T cell receptor beta chains below, sequenced in a study of cytomegalovirus exposure and HLA in healthy donors. PCR involved 60 Vbeta and 13 Jbeta primers. Method: immunoSEQ multiplex PCR; TCRdb's copy keeps in-frame clones and lacks some. The sample records fewer than 120,000 clones, around 86% being singletons. Specimen: PBMCs. The receptors originated from a middle-aged man in good health and CMV-seronegative.

The chain carries TRBV19 and TRBJ2-4; 7 bases match TRBD1. The length of the CDR3 is 14 residues. Germline V CDR1 and CDR2: LNHDA, SQIVND (reference sequence). V trimming: 5 bases; J trimming: 9 bases; junction bases outside the gene matches: 10. DNA for the CDR3: TGTGCCAGTAGTGGAAGGGGGCAGGCGGTCATTCAGTACTTC. Protein product: CASSGRGQAVIQYF.

The rearrangement links TRBV6-1 to TRBJ2-5; possibly TRBD1 for D (6 bases). The CDR3 runs 14 residues. Trimming cost V 4 bases and J 5 bases, with 14 bases left between them. In germline, CDR1 is MNHNS, CDR2 SASEGT. This chain's CDR3 is CASSGKGVSETQYF. CDR3 DNA: TGTGCCAGCAGTGGGAAGGGGGTTTCGGAGACCCAGTACTTC.

In its sample, this clone was seen a few times. DNA for the CDR3: TGTGCCTGGAGTGGGCAGGGGGTTGGAAGCAATCAGCCCCAGCATTTT. Its protein is CAWSGQGVGSNQPQHF. The chain uses TRBV30 and TRBJ1-5, with 7 positions matching TRBD1. The CDR3 extends over 16 amino acids. Germline V gene sequence: CDR1 GTSNPN, CDR2 SVGIG (reference sequence). J was trimmed by 1 base and V by 1 base; bases with no gene match: 7. The complete variable domain, with remaining parts taken from reference TRBV30 and TRBJ1-5, reads SQTIHQWPATLVQPVGSPLSLECTVEGTSNPNLYWYRQAAGRGLQLLFYSVGIGQISSEVPQNLSASRPQDRQFILSSKKLLLSDSGFYLCAWSGQGVGSNQPQHFGDGTRLSIL.

V usage is TRBV7-8 and J usage is TRBJ1-2, with unresolved D. Trimming took 2 bases from V and 7 from J, leaving 14 bases between them. CDR1 is SGHVS and CDR2 is FQNEAQ in the germline V gene. The CDR3 is 14 amino acids. The CDR3: CASSLLGSGSGYTF. The CDR3, as DNA: TGTGCCAGCAGCTTACTTGGTTCGGGGAGTGGCTACACCTTC.

The chain joins TRBV27 to TRBJ2-7; TRBD1 matches 9 bases. The J segment lost 3 bases and the V segment lost 4 bases, leaving 10 bases of the junction unmatched. The CDR3 runs to 16 residues. The germline CDR1 and CDR2 sequences are MNHEY and SMNVEV (reference sequence). The CDR3 loop is CASSSKDRGSLYEQYF. CDR3 DNA: TGTGCCAGCAGTTCGAAGGACAGGGGTTCCCTCTACGAGCAGTACTTC.

The rearrangement links TRBV4-1 to TRBJ1-2; possibly TRBD1 for D (5 bases). The germline CDR1 and CDR2 sequences are MGHRA and YSYEKL. CDR3 length equals 15 residues. V was clipped by 0 bases and J by 7 bases, with 15 bases between them. CDR3: CASSQDAGGGVGYTF. For the CDR3, the DNA is TGCGCCAGCAGCCAAGATGCCGGCGGAGGGGTTGGCTACACCTTC.

V gene TRBV5-1 combines with J gene TRBJ1-5, with a tentative D call TRBD1 (5 bases). The ends were cut back, 0 bases at V and 4 bases at J, with 8 bases in the middle. The CDR3 contains 14 residues. Germline V CDR1 and CDR2: SGHRS, YFSETQ. The CDR3 nucleotides read TGCGCCAGCAGCTTGGAGGCAGGGAATCAGCCCCAGCATTTT. It codes for CASSLEAGNQPQHF.

This chain connects TRBV28 to TRBJ1-5; the match to TRBD1 covers 7 bases. This CDR3 has 17 amino acids. The V and J ends lost 6 bases and 2 bases, in that order; junction bases with no gene match: 13. Germline V CDR1 and CDR2: MDHEN, SYDVKM. CDR3 loop: CASSPRDSGGGNQPQHF. In DNA, the CDR3 is TGTGCCAGCAGCCCCCGGGACAGCGGAGGTGGCAATCAGCCCCAGCATTTT.

This chain joins TRBV5-1 and TRBJ2-7; 11 nucleotides line up with TRBD2. The germline V gene encodes CDR1 SGHRS and CDR2 YFSETQ. This CDR3 region has 17 residues. With V trimmed by 6 bases and J by 3 bases, 14 bases remained unmatched. CDR3 amino acids: CASNFSGGADTYYEQYF. The CDR3 DNA is TGCGCCAGCAACTTTAGCGGGGGGGCAGACACATACTACGAGCAGTACTTC.

The chain carries TRBV27 and TRBJ1-2, with D maybe TRBD1 (6 bases). CDR3 length: 15 amino acids. From germline, CDR1 is MNHEY and CDR2 SMNVEV (reference sequence). Trimming pared 0 bases from V and 4 bases from J, leaving 12 bases between. The CDR3 loop is CASSLSPTGSYGYTF. The CDR3 coding sequence is TGTGCCAGCAGTTTATCCCCTACAGGGAGCTATGGCTACACCTTC.

This chain links TRBV5-4 with TRBJ1-2, with D perhaps TRBD1 (6 bases). This CDR3 is 14 amino acids long. V lost 0 bases, J lost 4 bases, and 10 bases lay in between. Germline CDR1 and CDR2: SGHNT and YYREEE (reference sequence). The CDR3 spells CASSLVGQSYGYTF. The CDR3 coding sequence is TGTGCCAGCAGCTTGGTTGGACAGAGCTATGGCTACACCTTC.

This chain links TRBV5-4 with TRBJ1-4, with a tentative D call TRBD1 (6 bases). The CDR3 length is 18 residues. With 2 bases removed from V and 0 bases from J, the gap between germline ends came to 17 bases. The germline V gene encodes CDR1 SGHNT and CDR2 YYREEE (reference sequence). The CDR3 is CASSLLTGLAATNEKLFF. CDR3 DNA sequence: TGTGCCAGCAGCTTATTAACAGGGTTGGCGGCAACTAATGAAAAACTGTTTTTT.

The chain couples TRBV30 to TRBJ1-2; TRBD1 aligns across 7 bases. Germline lookup yields CDR1 GTSNPN and CDR2 SVGIG (reference sequence). This CDR3 has 13 amino acids. The trim removed 6 bases at V and 3 bases at J, leaving 7 bases unmatched. This CDR3 is CACPSGGYYGYTF. Written as DNA, the CDR3 is TGTGCCTGCCCTTCAGGGGGGTACTATGGCTACACCTTC. Full variable domain (remainder filled in from reference TRBV30 and TRBJ1-2): SQTIHQWPATLVQPVGSPLSLECTVEGTSNPNLYWYRQAAGRGLQLLFYSVGIGQISSEVPQNLSASRPQDRQFILSSKKLLLSDSGFYLCACPSGGYYGYTFGSGTRLTVV.

The chain is built from TRBV10-3 and TRBJ1-6; possibly TRBD1 for D (6 bases). V was trimmed by 4 bases and J by 9 bases, leaving 16 bases between them. CDR3 length: 15 amino acids. Germline values: CDR1 ENHRY, CDR2 SYGVKD. CDR3: CAISGTGTSGSPLHF. The CDR3 DNA follows: TGTGCCATCAGTGGTACCGGGACATCGGGTTCACCCCTCCACTTT.

The chain recombines TRBV2 with TRBJ2-7; no firm D call. Trimming pared 2 bases from V and 5 bases from J, leaving 10 bases between. CDR3 length: 13 residues. CDR1 SNHLY and CDR2 FYNNEI come from the germline V gene. The CDR3 loop reads CASSETRGNEQYF. DNA of the CDR3: TGTGCCAGCAGTGAAACCAGAGGCAACGAGCAGTACTTC.

This clone was seen only once. V usage is TRBV15 and J usage is TRBJ2-6; TRBD2 matches 10 bases. The CDR3 extends over 19 amino acids. CDR1 LNHNV and CDR2 YYDKDF come from the germline V gene (reference sequence). Trimming cost V 1 base and J 3 bases; bases outside gene matches: 9. The CDR3 reads CATSRGGAGGPSGANVLTF. The CDR3 nucleotides are TGTGCCACCAGCAGAGGCGGAGCGGGGGGGCCTAGTGGGGCCAACGTCCTGACTTTC.

The CDR3 sequence is CASRRTVNTGELFF. The CDR3 DNA reads as TGTGCCAGCAGAAGGACAGTGAACACCGGGGAGCTGTTTTTT. V and J are TRBV7-3 and TRBJ2-2, with D perhaps TRBD1 (6 bases). The CDR3 totals 14 residues. V was cut by 6 bases and J by 1 base, with 9 bases left in between. The germline gives CDR1 SGHTA, CDR2 FQGTGA.

This chain uses TRBV6-5 with TRBJ2-1; D is undetermined. Trimming stripped 4 bases from V and 10 bases from J, with 14 bases between. Germline V gives CDR1 MNHEY, CDR2 SVGAGI. The CDR3 has 13 residues. The CDR3 DNA reads TGTGCCAGCAGTTCCATAATGGCCACGGAGCAGTTCTTC. Translated: CASSSIMATEQFF.

The chain has TRBV1 and TRBJ2-5; the table's D call, TRBD2, was not checked against the DNA. TRBV1 is a listed pseudogene. The CDR3 covers 15 residues. This chain's CDR3 is CTSIAAGSYQETQYF. For the CDR3, the DNA is TGCACCAGCATAGCGGCGGGGAGCTACCAAGAGACCCAGTACTTC.

The chain employs TRBV4-3 and TRBJ1-4; the D is unclear. V gave up 1 base and J gave up 8 bases, with 17 bases separating them. The CDR3 consists of 16 residues. Germline V lookup: CDR1 LGHNA, CDR2 YSLEER. The CDR3 sequence is CASSQAPPGVPEKLFF. The DNA of the CDR3 is TGCGCCAGCAGCCAAGCCCCCCCGGGAGTTCCGGAAAAACTGTTTTTT.

The rearrangement links TRBV6-1 to TRBJ1-6, with D perhaps TRBD1 (6 bases). The length of the CDR3 is 16 residues. The V end was cut by 2 bases, the J end by 7 bases, with 15 bases between. Germline values: CDR1 MNHNS, CDR2 SASEGT. The CDR3 region has the DNA TGTGCCAGCAGTGAATATGGGACAAGGGCCAATTCACCCCTCCACTTT. As protein: CASSEYGTRANSPLHF.

CDR3: CASSSLGRTQQETQYF. CDR3 nucleotide sequence: TGTGCCAGCAGCTCCTTGGGGCGGACGCAACAAGAGACCCAGTACTTC. The chain couples TRBV13 to TRBJ2-5; D is possibly TRBD1 (5 bases). Trimming stripped 4 bases from V and 2 bases from J, with 17 bases between. There are 16 residues in the CDR3. Per germline, CDR1 PRHDT and CDR2 FYEKMQ (reference sequence).

The chain combines TRBV18 with TRBJ2-7; possible D gene TRBD1, 6 bases. Germline V gene lookup returns CDR1 KGHSH and CDR2 LQKENI. Trimming shortened V by 8 bases and J by 2 bases, and 16 bases separated the two germline ends. The CDR3 consists of 14 residues. As DNA, the CDR3 is TGTGCCAGCACCCGGACAGCCCCGACCTACGAGCAGTACTTC. Translated: CASTRTAPTYEQYF.